This record covers a single T cell receptor beta chain. Antigen specificity is unknown. This sample is drawn from a study of cytomegalovirus exposure and HLA in healthy donors. Overall study: A preliminary data release comprised 70 million to 95 million unique TCRs obtained from HLA-typed donors. Study-wide points: Most TCR sequences were uncommon, yet certain public TCRs appeared in many donors.

CDR1 is SGHNT and CDR2 is YENEEA in the germline V gene. CDR3 length equals 14 residues. The ends lost 5 bases at V and 8 bases at J; junction bases unmatched: 9. The PCR contained 60 Vbeta and 13 Jbeta primers. Generated by immunoSEQ multiplex PCR, the TCRdb table keeps only in-frame clones and is missing some. This sample has over 150,000 clones, with about three quarters found just once. Sequencing was performed on PBMCs. The receptor comes from a woman aged 50 to 60 in good health and CMV-seropositive. The rearrangement links TRBV11-3 to TRBJ1-2; 9 bases are shared with TRBD1. The CDR3: CASSLRDRDGGYTF. CDR3 nucleotides: TGTGCCAGCAGCCTCCGGGACAGGGACGGGGGCTACACCTTC.